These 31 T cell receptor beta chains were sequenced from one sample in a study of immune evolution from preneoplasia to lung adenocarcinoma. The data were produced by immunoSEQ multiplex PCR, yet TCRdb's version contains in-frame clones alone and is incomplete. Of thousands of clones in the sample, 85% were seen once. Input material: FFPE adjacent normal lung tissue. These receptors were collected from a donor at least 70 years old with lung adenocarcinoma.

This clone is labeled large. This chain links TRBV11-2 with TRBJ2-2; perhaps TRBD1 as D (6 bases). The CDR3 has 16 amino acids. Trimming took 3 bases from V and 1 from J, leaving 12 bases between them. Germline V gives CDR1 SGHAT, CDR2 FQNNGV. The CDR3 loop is CASSFAGTLNTGELFF. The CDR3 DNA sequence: TGTGCCAGCAGCTTCGCCGGGACACTGAACACCGGGGAGCTGTTTTTT.

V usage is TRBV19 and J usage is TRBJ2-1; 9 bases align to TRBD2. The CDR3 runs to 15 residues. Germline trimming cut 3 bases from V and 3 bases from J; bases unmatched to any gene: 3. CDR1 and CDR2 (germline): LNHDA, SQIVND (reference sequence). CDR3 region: CASSMYSGGYNEQFF. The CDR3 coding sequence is TGTGCCAGTAGTATGTATAGCGGGGGCTACAATGAGCAGTTCTTC.

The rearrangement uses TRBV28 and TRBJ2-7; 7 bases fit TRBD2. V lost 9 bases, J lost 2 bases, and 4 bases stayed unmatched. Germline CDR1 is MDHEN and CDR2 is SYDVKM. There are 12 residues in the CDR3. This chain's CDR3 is CASRRGAYEQYF. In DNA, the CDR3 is TGTGCCAGTCGACGGGGGGCCTACGAGCAGTACTTC. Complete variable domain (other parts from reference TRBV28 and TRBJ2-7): DVKVTQSSRYLVKRTGEKVFLECVQDMDHENMFWYRQDPGLGLRLIYFSYDVKMKEKGDIPEGYSVSREKKERFSLILESASTNQTSMYLCASRRGAYEQYFGPGTRLTVT.

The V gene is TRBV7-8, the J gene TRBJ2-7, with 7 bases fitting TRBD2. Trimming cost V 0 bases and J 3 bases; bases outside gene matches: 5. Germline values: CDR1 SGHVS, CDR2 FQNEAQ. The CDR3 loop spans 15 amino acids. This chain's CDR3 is CASSLAGTNYYEQYF. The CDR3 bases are TGTGCCAGCAGCTTAGCCGGGACTAACTACTACGAGCAGTACTTC.

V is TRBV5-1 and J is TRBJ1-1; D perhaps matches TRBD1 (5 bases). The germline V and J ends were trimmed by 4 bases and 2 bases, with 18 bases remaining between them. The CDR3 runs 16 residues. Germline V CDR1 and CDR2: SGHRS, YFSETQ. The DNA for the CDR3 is TGCGCCAGCAGCCCCGGCAGAATGGGGGACAACACTGAAGCTTTCTTT. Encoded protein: CASSPGRMGDNTEAFF.

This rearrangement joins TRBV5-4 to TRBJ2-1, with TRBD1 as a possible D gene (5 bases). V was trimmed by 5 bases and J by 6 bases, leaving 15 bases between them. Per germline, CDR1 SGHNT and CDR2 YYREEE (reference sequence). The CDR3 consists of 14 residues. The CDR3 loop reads CASSVSYQGNEQFF. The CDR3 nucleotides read TGTGCCAGCAGTGTTTCCTACCAGGGCAATGAGCAGTTCTTC.

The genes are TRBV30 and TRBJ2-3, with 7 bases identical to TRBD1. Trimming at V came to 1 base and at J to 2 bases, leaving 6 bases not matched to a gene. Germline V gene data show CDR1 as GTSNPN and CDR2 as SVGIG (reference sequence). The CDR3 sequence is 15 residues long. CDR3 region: CAWSGGTANTDTQYF. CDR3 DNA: TGTGCCTGGAGTGGGGGGACAGCCAACACAGATACGCAGTATTTT.

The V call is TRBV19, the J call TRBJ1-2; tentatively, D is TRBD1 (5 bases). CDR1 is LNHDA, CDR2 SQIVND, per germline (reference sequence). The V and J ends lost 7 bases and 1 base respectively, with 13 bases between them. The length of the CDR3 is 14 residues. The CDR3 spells CASKVGENNYGYTF. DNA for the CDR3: TGTGCCAGTAAAGTGGGGGAAAATAACTATGGCTACACCTTC.

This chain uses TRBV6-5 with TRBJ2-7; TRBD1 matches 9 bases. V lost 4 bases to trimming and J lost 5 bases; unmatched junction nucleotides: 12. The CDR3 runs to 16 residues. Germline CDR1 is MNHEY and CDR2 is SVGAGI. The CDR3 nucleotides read TGTGCCAGCAGTTTCGGCCCGGGACAGGGATCGGACGAGCAGTACTTC. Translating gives CASSFGPGQGSDEQYF.

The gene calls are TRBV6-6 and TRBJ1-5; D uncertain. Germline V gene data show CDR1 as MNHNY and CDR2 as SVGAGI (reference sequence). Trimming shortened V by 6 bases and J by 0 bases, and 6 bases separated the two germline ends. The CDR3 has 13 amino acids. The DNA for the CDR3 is TGTGCCAGCAGGCTAGATAGCAATCAGCCCCAGCATTTT. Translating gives CASRLDSNQPQHF.

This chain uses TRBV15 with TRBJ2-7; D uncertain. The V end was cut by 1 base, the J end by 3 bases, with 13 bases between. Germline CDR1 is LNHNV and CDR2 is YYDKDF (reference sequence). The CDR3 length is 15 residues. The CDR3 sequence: CATSRATLTHYEQYF. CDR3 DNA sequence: TGTGCCACCAGCAGAGCCACCCTCACCCACTACGAGCAGTACTTC.

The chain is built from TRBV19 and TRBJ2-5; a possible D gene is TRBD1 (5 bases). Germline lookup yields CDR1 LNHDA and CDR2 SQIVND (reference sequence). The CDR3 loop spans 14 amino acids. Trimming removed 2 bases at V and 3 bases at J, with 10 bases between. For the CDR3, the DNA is TGTGCCAGTAGTATAAACGGCAGGGAAGAGACCCAGTACTTC. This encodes CASSINGREETQYF.

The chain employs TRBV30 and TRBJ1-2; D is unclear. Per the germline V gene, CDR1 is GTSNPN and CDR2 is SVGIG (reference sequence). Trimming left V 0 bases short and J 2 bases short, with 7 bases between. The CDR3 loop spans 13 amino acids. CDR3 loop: CAWSVTLNYGYTF. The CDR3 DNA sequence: TGTGCCTGGAGTGTAACACTCAACTATGGCTACACCTTC.

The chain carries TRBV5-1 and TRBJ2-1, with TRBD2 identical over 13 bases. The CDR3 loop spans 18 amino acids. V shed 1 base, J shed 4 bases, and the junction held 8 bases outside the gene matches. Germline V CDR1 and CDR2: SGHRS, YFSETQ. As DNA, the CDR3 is TGCGCCAGCAGCTTGAGCTGGACTAGCGGGAGTTATTACAATGAGCAGTTCTTC. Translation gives CASSLSWTSGSYYNEQFF.

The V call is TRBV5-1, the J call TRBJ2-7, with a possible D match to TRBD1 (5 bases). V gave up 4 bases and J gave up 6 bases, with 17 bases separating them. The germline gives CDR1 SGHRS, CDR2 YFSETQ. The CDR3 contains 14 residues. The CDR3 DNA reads TGCGCCAGCAGCCGCCTAGACCCAGGGTCCGAGCAGTACTTC. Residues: CASSRLDPGSEQYF.

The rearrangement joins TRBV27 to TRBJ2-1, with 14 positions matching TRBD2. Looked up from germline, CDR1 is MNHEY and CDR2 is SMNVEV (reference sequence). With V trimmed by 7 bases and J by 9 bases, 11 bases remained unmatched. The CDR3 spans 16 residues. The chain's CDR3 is CASTPPGLAGDREQFF. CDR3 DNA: TGTGCCAGCACTCCACCGGGACTAGCGGGAGATCGTGAGCAGTTCTTC.

In DNA form, the CDR3 reads TGTGCCATCAGTGAGACCAATCAGCCCCAGCATTTT. It translates to CAISETNQPQHF. The V and J genes are TRBV10-3 and TRBJ1-5; D is undetermined. V was clipped by 2 bases and J by 3 bases, with 2 bases between them. CDR1 ENHRY and CDR2 SYGVKD come from the germline V gene. CDR3 length equals 12 residues.

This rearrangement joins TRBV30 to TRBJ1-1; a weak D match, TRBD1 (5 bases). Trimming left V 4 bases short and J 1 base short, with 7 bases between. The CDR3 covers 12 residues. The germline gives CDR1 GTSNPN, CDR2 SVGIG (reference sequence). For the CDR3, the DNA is TGTGCCTGGATTAGGGGGAACACTGAAGCTTTCTTT. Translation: CAWIRGNTEAFF.

CDR3 amino acids: CASTPLGPVKNNEQFF. The CDR3 DNA reads TGTGCCAGCACCCCGCTCGGCCCCGTTAAGAACAATGAGCAGTTCTTC. The rearrangement links TRBV2 to TRBJ2-1; D unclear. The germline V gene has CDR1 SNHLY and CDR2 FYNNEI. With 7 bases removed from V and 5 bases from J, the gap between germline ends came to 21 bases. The CDR3 spans 16 residues.

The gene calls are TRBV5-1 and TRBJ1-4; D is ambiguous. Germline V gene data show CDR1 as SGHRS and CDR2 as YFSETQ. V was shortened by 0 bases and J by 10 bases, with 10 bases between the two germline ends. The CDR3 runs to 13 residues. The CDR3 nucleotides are TGCGCCAGCAGCTTGGGGAAGGGTAGAAAACTGTTTTTT. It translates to CASSLGKGRKLFF.

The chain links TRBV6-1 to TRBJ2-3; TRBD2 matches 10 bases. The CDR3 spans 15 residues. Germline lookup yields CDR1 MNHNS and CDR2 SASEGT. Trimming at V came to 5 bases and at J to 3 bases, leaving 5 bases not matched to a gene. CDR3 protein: CASSSGGGETDTQYF. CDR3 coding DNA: TGTGCCAGCAGTAGCGGGGGGGGTGAGACAGATACGCAGTATTTT.

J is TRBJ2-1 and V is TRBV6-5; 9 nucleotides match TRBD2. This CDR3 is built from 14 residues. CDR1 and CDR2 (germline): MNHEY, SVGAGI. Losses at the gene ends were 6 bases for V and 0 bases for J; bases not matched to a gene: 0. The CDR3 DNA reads TGTGCCAGCAGGACTAGCGGCTCCTACAATGAGCAGTTCTTC. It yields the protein CASRTSGSYNEQFF.

The CDR3 region is CASSLSGSGNTIYF. The CDR3 nucleotides are TGTGCCAGCAGCCTATCTGGATCTGGAAACACCATATATTTT. The chain has TRBV6-5 and TRBJ1-3; D ambiguous. The length of the CDR3 is 14 residues. V shed 6 bases and J shed 1 base, with 10 bases lying between them. Germline loops: CDR1 MNHEY, CDR2 SVGAGI.

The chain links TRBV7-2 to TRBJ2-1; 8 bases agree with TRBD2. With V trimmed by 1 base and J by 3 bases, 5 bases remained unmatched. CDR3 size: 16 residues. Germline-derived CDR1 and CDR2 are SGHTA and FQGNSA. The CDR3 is CASSLVGGGSYNEQFF. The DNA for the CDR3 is TGTGCCAGCAGCTTAGTCGGCGGGGGGAGCTACAATGAGCAGTTCTTC.

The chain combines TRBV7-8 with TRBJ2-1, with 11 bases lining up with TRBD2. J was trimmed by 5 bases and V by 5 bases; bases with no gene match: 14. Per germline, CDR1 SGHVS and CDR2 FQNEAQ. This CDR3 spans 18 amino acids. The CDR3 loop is CASSLPAGTSGQNNEQFF. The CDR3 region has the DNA TGTGCCAGCAGCCTACCCGCAGGGACTAGCGGACAGAACAATGAGCAGTTCTTC.

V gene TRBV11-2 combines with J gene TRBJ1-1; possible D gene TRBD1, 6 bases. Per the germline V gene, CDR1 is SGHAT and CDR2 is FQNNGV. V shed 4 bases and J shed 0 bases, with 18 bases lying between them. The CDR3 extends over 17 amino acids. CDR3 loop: CASSYRFTGIMNTEAFF. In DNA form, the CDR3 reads TGTGCCAGCAGCTACCGATTCACAGGGATCATGAACACTGAAGCTTTCTTT.

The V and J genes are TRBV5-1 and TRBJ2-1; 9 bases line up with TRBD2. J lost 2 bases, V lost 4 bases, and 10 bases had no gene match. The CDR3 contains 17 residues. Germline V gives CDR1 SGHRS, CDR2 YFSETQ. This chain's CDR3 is CASSPHLGGRAYNEQFF. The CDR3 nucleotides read TGCGCCAGCAGCCCACACCTTGGCGGGAGGGCCTACAATGAGCAGTTCTTC.

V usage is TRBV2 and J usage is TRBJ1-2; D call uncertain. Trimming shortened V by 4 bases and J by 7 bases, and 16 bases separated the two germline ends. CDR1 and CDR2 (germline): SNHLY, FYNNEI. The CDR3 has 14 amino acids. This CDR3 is CASSALAGSRGYTF. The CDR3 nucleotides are TGTGCCAGCAGTGCACTGGCAGGTTCTCGTGGCTACACCTTC.

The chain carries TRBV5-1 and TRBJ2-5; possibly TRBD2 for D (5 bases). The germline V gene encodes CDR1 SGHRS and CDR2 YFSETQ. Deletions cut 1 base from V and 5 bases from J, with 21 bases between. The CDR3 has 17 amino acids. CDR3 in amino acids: CASSLLEGPLALETQYF. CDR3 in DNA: TGCGCCAGCAGCTTGTTAGAGGGCCCCCTGGCGTTGGAGACCCAGTACTTC.

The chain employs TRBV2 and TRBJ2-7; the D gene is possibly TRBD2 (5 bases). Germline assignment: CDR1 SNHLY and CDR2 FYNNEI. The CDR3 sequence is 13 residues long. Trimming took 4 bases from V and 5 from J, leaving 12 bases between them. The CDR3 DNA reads TGTGCCAGCAGTGTACTAGGTTCCCACGAGCAGTACTTC. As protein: CASSVLGSHEQYF. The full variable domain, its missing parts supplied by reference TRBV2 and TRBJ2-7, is EPEVTQTPSHQVTQMGQEVILRCVPISNHLYFYWYRQILGQKVEFLVSFYNNEISEKSEIFDDQFSVERPDGSNFTLKIRSTKLEDSAMYFCASSVLGSHEQYFGPGTRLTVT.

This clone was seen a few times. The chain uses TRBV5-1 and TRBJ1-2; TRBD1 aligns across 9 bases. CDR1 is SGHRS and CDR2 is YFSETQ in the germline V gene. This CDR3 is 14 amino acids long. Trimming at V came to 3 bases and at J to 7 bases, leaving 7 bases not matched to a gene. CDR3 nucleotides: TGCGCCAGCAGCTGGGGGACAGGGAGTACTGGCTACACCTTC. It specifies CASSWGTGSTGYTF.